This T cell receptor (beta chain) was sequenced for a study of blood T cell repertoires in COVID-19. Study-level information: The samples span acute and convalescent COVID-19 from the United States, Italy and Spain.

In terms of age and location, participants ranged from about 18 to 90 years and lived in about 25 US areas. Self-reported history from a screening survey and questionnaire set each donor's cohort. Recovered participants had two consecutive negative NP/OP PCR tests, healthcare professional clearance, or symptom resolution. Here immunoSEQ multiplex PCR was the method, and the copy in TCRdb shows in-frame clones only, minus some. The table records roughly 400,000 clones, roughly 87% of them present only once. V dropped 6 bases and J dropped 2; count of bases not matched to a gene: 2. The CDR3 runs 14 residues. Germline V CDR1 and CDR2: MNHEY, SVGAGI.

The sample consisted of PBMCs or T cells enriched from blood (not recorded which). The sequence came from a man aged 18 to 35 who had recovered from COVID-19. V and J are TRBV6-5 and TRBJ1-2; 11 bases are a match to TRBD1. Here the CDR3 reads CASSRDRGNYGYTF. CDR3 sequence (DNA): TGTGCCAGCAGCCGGGACAGGGGGAACTATGGCTACACCTTC.